Included here is one T cell receptor beta chain sequence, with context. Its cognate antigen is unknown. Treatment noted: around 19 received Ad26.COV2.S at low or high dose, single or two shots; about 5 received placebo; per-sample allocation not given. Sample collection was performed on day 63 after the first vaccine or placebo injection. Trimming cost V 4 bases and J 6 bases, with 13 bases left between them. The CDR3 is 13 amino acids. Germline CDR1 reads ENHRY; CDR2 reads SYGVKD. The sample belongs to a study of Ad26.COV2.S vaccination and SARS-CoV-2 variants. Across the study: The authors gave Ad26.COV2.S intramuscularly, either once or twice 56 days apart. Regarding the study as a whole: Analyses of TCR breadth and depth may have underestimated total T cell responses. In vaccinated individuals, spike-specific CD8+ and CD4+ T cell responses reportedly displayed substantial breadth.

Profiling relied on immunoSEQ multiplex PCR, and the TCRdb table lists in-frame clones only, not all of them. The sample lists a few hundred thousand clones, about nine tenths occurring once. The sequence was obtained from a person aged 18-60 years who received the Ad26.COV2.S COVID-19 vaccine or a placebo. V is TRBV10-3 and J is TRBJ2-7; D not certain. This material consisted of peripheral blood, taken in a trial of Ad26.COV2.S vaccine versus placebo. CDR3 region: CAISGEVGSEQYF. The DNA of the CDR3 is TGTGCCATCAGTGGAGAGGTGGGAAGCGAGCAGTACTTC.